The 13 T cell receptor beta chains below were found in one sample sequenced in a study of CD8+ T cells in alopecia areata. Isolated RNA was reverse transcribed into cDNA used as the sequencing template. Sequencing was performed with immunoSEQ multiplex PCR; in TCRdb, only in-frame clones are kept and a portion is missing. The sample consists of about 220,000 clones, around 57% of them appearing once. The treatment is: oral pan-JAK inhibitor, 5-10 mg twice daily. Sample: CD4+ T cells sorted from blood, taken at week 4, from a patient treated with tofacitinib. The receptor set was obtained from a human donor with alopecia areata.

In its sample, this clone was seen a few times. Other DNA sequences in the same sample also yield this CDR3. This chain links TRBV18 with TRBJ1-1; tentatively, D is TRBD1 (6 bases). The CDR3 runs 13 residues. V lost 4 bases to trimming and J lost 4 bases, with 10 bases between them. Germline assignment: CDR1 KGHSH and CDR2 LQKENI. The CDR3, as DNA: TGTGCCAGCTCACGGCAGGGGAGCACTGAAGCTTTCTTT. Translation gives CASSRQGSTEAFF.

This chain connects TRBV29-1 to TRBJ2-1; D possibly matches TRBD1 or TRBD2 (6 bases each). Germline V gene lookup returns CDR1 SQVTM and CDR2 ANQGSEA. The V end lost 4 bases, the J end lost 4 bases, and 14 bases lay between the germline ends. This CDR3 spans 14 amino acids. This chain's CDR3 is CSVAIGGRYNEQFF. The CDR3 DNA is TGCAGCGTTGCTATCGGGGGCCGGTACAATGAGCAGTTCTTC.

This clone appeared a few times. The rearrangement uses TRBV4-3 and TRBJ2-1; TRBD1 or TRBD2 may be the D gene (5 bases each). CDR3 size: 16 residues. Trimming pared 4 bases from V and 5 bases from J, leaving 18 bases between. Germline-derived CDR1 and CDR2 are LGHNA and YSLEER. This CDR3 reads CASSRDLGTNHNEQFF. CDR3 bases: TGCGCCAGCAGCCGAGACCTCGGGACCAATCACAATGAGCAGTTCTTC.

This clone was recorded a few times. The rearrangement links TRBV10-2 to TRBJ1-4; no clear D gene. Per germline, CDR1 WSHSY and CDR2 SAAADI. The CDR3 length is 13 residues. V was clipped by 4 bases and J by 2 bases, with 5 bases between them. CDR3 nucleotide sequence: TGCGCCAGCAGTGCCGATACTAATGAAAAACTGTTTTTT. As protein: CASSADTNEKLFF.

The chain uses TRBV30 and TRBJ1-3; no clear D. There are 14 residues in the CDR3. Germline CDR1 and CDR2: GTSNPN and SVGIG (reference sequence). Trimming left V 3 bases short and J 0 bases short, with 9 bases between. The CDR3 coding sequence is TGTGCCTGGAGCCCTCCAGCCTCTGGAAACACCATATATTTT. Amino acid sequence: CAWSPPASGNTIYF.

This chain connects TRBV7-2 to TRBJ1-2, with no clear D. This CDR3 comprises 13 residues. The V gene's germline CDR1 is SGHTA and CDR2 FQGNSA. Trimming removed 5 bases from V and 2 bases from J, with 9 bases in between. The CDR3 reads CASSTRVNYGYTF. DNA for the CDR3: TGTGCCAGCAGCACCCGGGTGAACTATGGCTACACCTTC.

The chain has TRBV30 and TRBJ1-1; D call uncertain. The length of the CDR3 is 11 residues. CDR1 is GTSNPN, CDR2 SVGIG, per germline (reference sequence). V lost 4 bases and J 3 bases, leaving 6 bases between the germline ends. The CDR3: CAWTTDTEAFF. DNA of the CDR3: TGTGCCTGGACTACCGACACTGAAGCTTTCTTT.

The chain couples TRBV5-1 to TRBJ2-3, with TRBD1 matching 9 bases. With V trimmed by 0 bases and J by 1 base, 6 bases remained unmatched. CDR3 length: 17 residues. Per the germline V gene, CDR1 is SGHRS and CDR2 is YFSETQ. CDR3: CASSLGTGGLGTDTQYF. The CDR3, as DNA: TGCGCCAGCAGCTTGGGAACAGGGGGCTTGGGCACAGATACGCAGTATTTT.

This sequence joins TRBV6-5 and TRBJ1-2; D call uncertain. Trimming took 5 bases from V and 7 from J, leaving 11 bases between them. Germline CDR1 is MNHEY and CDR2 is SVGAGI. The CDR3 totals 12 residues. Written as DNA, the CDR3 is TGTGCCAGCAGTCCGTTGACGGGTGGCTACACCTTC. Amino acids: CASSPLTGGYTF.

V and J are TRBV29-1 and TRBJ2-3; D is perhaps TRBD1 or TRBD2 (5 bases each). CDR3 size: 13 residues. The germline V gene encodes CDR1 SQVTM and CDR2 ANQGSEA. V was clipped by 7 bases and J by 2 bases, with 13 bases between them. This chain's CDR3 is CSARGFVTDTQYF. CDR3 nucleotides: TGCAGCGCTCGGGGCTTCGTCACAGATACGCAGTATTTT.

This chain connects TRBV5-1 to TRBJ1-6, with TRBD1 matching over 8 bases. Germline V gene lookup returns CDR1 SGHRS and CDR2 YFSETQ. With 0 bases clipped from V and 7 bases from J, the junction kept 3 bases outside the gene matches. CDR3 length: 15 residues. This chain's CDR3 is CASSLVGQANSPLHF. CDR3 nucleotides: TGCGCCAGCAGCTTGGTGGGACAGGCGAATTCACCCCTCCACTTT.

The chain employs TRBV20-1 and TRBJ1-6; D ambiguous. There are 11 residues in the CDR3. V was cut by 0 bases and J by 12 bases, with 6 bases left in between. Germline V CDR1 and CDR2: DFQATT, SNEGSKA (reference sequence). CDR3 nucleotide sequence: TGCAGTGCTAGAGATGGTGGACCCCTCCACTTT. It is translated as CSARDGGPLHF.

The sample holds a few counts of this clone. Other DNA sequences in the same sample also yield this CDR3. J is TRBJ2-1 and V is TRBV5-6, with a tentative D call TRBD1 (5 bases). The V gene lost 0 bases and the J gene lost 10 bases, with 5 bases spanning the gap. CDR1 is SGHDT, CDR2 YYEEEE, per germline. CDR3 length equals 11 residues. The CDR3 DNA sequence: TGTGCCAGCAGCTTGGGGGGCGAGCAGTTCTTC. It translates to CASSLGGEQFF.